A single T cell receptor (beta chain) is shown here with its context. Its antigen is undetermined. The sample originates from a study of cytomegalovirus exposure and HLA in healthy donors. Study-wide findings and caveats: Clonal expansion, a later analysis showed, was greater in HLA-associated TCR beta chains than in equally common others. A few V segments could not be told apart, such as TRBV6-2 and TRBV6-3, and were left out.

CDR3 length: 14 residues. Per the germline V gene, CDR1 is MNHNS and CDR2 is SASEGT. The V gene lost 8 bases and the J gene lost 5 bases, with 18 bases spanning the gap. A multiplex PCR was run with 60 Vbeta primers and 13 Jbeta primers. TCRdb's copy holds only in-frame clones and misses some; the assay was immunoSEQ multiplex PCR. The repertoire includes approximately 150,000 clones, 60% to 80% of them detected once, and around a tenth sits in the top ten. The donors, nominally healthy at sampling, likely had unrecorded immune exposures. The V gene is TRBV6-1, the J gene TRBJ1-1, with D perhaps TRBD1 (5 bases). The source is a man between 18 and 35 years old in good health and CMV-seropositive. The sequenced material came from PBMCs. The CDR3 DNA sequence: TGTGCCAGCGTGTTAGACATCGGGGGGACTGAAGCTTTCTTT. Amino acid sequence: CASVLDIGGTEAFF.